These T cell receptor beta chains were read from a single sample in a study of blood T cell repertoires in COVID-19. Measured with immunoSEQ multiplex PCR; TCRdb has only the in-frame clones, and not every one. The data show roughly 100,000 clones, 70% to 85% seen once. Sample: peripheral blood. Receptors were obtained from a woman aged 55 to 70 with acute or convalescent COVID-19. The CDR3 runs from the conserved cysteine through the conserved F or W. Fields, in order: clone size, D gene, V gene, J gene, CDR3 DNA, CDR3 protein. D genes are given only for firm matches. Size tells how often a clone was seen (once, few, many) or the class of an expanded clone, and some rows leave it out.

clone_size: .
d_call: .
v_call: TRBV5-4
j_call: TRBJ1-2
cdr3_nt: TGTGCCAGCAGCTTGGAACATAACTATGGCTACACCTTC
cdr3_aa: CASSLEHNYGYTF

clone_size: .
d_call: .
v_call: TRBV9
j_call: TRBJ1-1
cdr3_nt: TGTGCCAGCAGCGTCACAGCGGTAATGGCAGACTTTGTAGCTGAAGCTTTCTTT
cdr3_aa: CASSVTAVMADFVAEAFF

clone_size: .
d_call: .
v_call: TRBV5-1
j_call: TRBJ2-2
cdr3_nt: TGCGCCAGCAGCGTGGGAGTTCAGGACACCGGGGAGCTGTTTTTT
cdr3_aa: CASSVGVQDTGELFF

clone_size: .
d_call: .
v_call: TRBV19
j_call: TRBJ2-7
cdr3_nt: TGTGCCAGTAGTATCGGCCAGGCGAGCTCCTACGAGCAGTACTTC
cdr3_aa: CASSIGQASSYEQYF

clone_size: .
d_call: .
v_call: TRBV18
j_call: TRBJ2-3
cdr3_nt: TGTGCCAGCTCACCGTATCCAGATACGCAGTATTTT
cdr3_aa: CASSPYPDTQYF

clone_size: once
d_call: .
v_call: TRBV5-4
j_call: TRBJ1-4
cdr3_nt: TGTGCCAGCAGCTTCTCGACAGGACTCAATGAAAAACTGTTTTTT
cdr3_aa: CASSFSTGLNEKLFF

clone_size: .
d_call: TRBD1
v_call: TRBV6-2/TRBV6-3
j_call: TRBJ2-2
cdr3_nt: TGTGCCAGCAGTACCCGGGACAGGGGGATCGGGGAGCTGTTTTTT
cdr3_aa: CASSTRDRGIGELFF

clone_size: .
d_call: .
v_call: TRBV5-5
j_call: TRBJ2-7
cdr3_nt: TGTGCCAGCGACCTCCAGGGCTACGAGCAGTACTTC
cdr3_aa: CASDLQGYEQYF

clone_size: .
d_call: TRBD1
v_call: TRBV5-1
j_call: TRBJ1-1
cdr3_nt: TGCGCCAGCAGCTATCCGGACAGGGGGACTACTGAAGCTTTCTTT
cdr3_aa: CASSYPDRGTTEAFF

clone_size: few
d_call: TRBD1
v_call: TRBV19
j_call: TRBJ1-1
cdr3_nt: TGTGCCAGTAGTCAACAGGGGGCCGGAGCTGAAGCTTTCTTT
cdr3_aa: CASSQQGAGAEAFF

clone_size: once
d_call: .
v_call: TRBV5-1
j_call: TRBJ2-2
cdr3_nt: TGCGCCAGCACCTCAGGGTTCACCGGGGAGCTGTTTTTT
cdr3_aa: CASTSGFTGELFF

clone_size: .
d_call: .
v_call: TRBV19
j_call: TRBJ2-7
cdr3_nt: TGTGCCAGTAGTAATCAGGTGGGGCCCTACGAGCAGTACTTC
cdr3_aa: CASSNQVGPYEQYF

clone_size: few
d_call: TRBD2
v_call: TRBV25-1
j_call: TRBJ2-1
cdr3_nt: TGTGCCAGCAGTGAATTACTAGCGAGGAATGAGCAGTTCTTC
cdr3_aa: CASSELLARNEQFF

clone_size: .
d_call: TRBD1
v_call: TRBV19
j_call: TRBJ1-6
cdr3_nt: TGTGCCAGTAACCTCAGGGGGCGTAATTCACCCCTCCACTTT
cdr3_aa: CASNLRGRNSPLHF

clone_size: once
d_call: .
v_call: TRBV5-1
j_call: TRBJ2-1
cdr3_nt: TGCGCCAGCAGCGATAGCGGTTCCTACAATGAGCAGTTCTTC
cdr3_aa: CASSDSGSYNEQFF

clone_size: .
d_call: TRBD2
v_call: TRBV3-1/TRBV3-2
j_call: TRBJ2-7
cdr3_nt: TGTGCCAGCAGCCACAGACTAGCGGGAGGGCGGGACGAGCAGTACTTC
cdr3_aa: CASSHRLAGGRDEQYF

clone_size: .
d_call: TRBD1
v_call: TRBV5-4
j_call: TRBJ2-7
cdr3_nt: TGTGCCAGCAGCCCGGACAGGGTATCGTACGAGCAGTACTTC
cdr3_aa: CASSPDRVSYEQYF

clone_size: .
d_call: .
v_call: TRBV7-2
j_call: TRBJ1-6
cdr3_nt: TGTGCCAGCAGCTTAGGGCAGGCCTCCTATAATTCACCCCTCCACTTT
cdr3_aa: CASSLGQASYNSPLHF

clone_size: .
d_call: .
v_call: TRBV5-6
j_call: TRBJ2-7
cdr3_nt: TGTGCCAGCAGCTTCCTCTACGAGCAGTACTTC
cdr3_aa: CASSFLYEQYF

clone_size: .
d_call: TRBD2
v_call: TRBV7-3
j_call: TRBJ2-1
cdr3_nt: TGTGCCAGCAGCCCGGGACTAGCGTCTGAGCAGTTCTTC
cdr3_aa: CASSPGLASEQFF

clone_size: .
d_call: .
v_call: TRBV5-1
j_call: TRBJ1-2
cdr3_nt: TGCGCCAGCAGCGTTCAGGGGAATGGCTACACCTTC
cdr3_aa: CASSVQGNGYTF

clone_size: .
d_call: TRBD1
v_call: TRBV15
j_call: TRBJ1-2
cdr3_nt: TGTGCCACCAGCAGACCCATGACAGGGACAGGGGGTTATTACGGCTACACCTTC
cdr3_aa: CATSRPMTGTGGYYGYTF

clone_size: few
d_call: TRBD1
v_call: TRBV4-1
j_call: TRBJ2-2
cdr3_nt: TGCGCCAGCAGCCAATCAGGACAGGGAGGCACCGGGGAGCTGTTTTTT
cdr3_aa: CASSQSGQGGTGELFF

clone_size: .
d_call: .
v_call: TRBV6-5
j_call: TRBJ1-1
cdr3_nt: TGTGCCAGCGGCTACACTGAAGCTTTCTTT
cdr3_aa: CASGYTEAFF

clone_size: .
d_call: .
v_call: TRBV27
j_call: TRBJ1-1
cdr3_nt: TGTGCCAGCAGTCCCACCGGTGTCACTGAAGCTTTCTTT
cdr3_aa: CASSPTGVTEAFF

clone_size: .
d_call: TRBD2
v_call: TRBV10-3
j_call: TRBJ2-1
cdr3_nt: TGTGCCGTCTCCAACTCCGGGACTAGCGAAGGCGAGCAGTTCTTC
cdr3_aa: CAVSNSGTSEGEQFF

clone_size: .
d_call: .
v_call: TRBV19
j_call: TRBJ2-5
cdr3_nt: TGTGCCAGTAGTATAGGGGCGGGGGCACAAGAGACCCAGTACTTC
cdr3_aa: CASSIGAGAQETQYF

clone_size: .
d_call: TRBD1
v_call: TRBV7-3
j_call: TRBJ2-2
cdr3_nt: TGTGCCAGCAGCCACACGACAGGGGGCGCGAACACCGGGGAGCTGTTTTTT
cdr3_aa: CASSHTTGGANTGELFF

clone_size: .
d_call: .
v_call: TRBV15
j_call: TRBJ2-7
cdr3_nt: TGTGCCACCAGCAGAGATAAGGGGGACTACGAGCAGTACTTC
cdr3_aa: CATSRDKGDYEQYF

clone_size: few
d_call: TRBD1
v_call: TRBV5-1
j_call: TRBJ2-2
cdr3_nt: TGCGCCAGCAGCTCCTGGCAGGGGGCCGGGGAGCTGTTTTTT
cdr3_aa: CASSSWQGAGELFF

clone_size: .
d_call: .
v_call: TRBV11-2
j_call: TRBJ1-3
cdr3_nt: TGTGCCAGCAGCTCGGACTTTAGCTCTGGAAACACCATATATTTT
cdr3_aa: CASSSDFSSGNTIYF

clone_size: .
d_call: .
v_call: TRBV6-5
j_call: TRBJ1-5
cdr3_nt: TGTGCCATTAGAGAGGGTTTCAGCAATCAGCCCCAGCATTTT
cdr3_aa: CAIREGFSNQPQHF

clone_size: .
d_call: .
v_call: TRBV2
j_call: TRBJ2-5
cdr3_nt: TGTGCCAGTTGTTTGGCCGAACAAGAGACCCAGTACTTC
cdr3_aa: CASCLAEQETQYF

clone_size: .
d_call: .
v_call: TRBV9
j_call: TRBJ2-3
cdr3_nt: TGTGCCAGCAGCGTAGCCGGCACAGATACGCAGTATTTT
cdr3_aa: CASSVAGTDTQYF

clone_size: few
d_call: .
v_call: TRBV3-1/TRBV3-2
j_call: TRBJ2-5
cdr3_nt: TGTGCCAGCAGCCGAATTGAGGTCCGTGGGACCCAGTACTTC
cdr3_aa: CASSRIEVRGTQYF

clone_size: .
d_call: .
v_call: TRBV19
j_call: TRBJ2-1
cdr3_nt: TGTGCCAGTAGCCGGTCGGGGACTGACAATGAGCAGTTCTTC
cdr3_aa: CASSRSGTDNEQFF

clone_size: .
d_call: TRBD2
v_call: TRBV6-1
j_call: TRBJ2-1
cdr3_nt: TGTGCCAGCAGTGAACTGCGGGAGTTTGCTGAGCAGTTCTTC
cdr3_aa: CASSELREFAEQFF

clone_size: .
d_call: TRBD1
v_call: TRBV5-1
j_call: TRBJ2-7
cdr3_nt: TGCGCCAGCAGCCTGGGGGCCGGGACAGGGCCCTACGAGCAGTACTTC
cdr3_aa: CASSLGAGTGPYEQYF

clone_size: .
d_call: .
v_call: TRBV4-2
j_call: TRBJ1-4
cdr3_nt: TGTGCCAGCAGCCAGCCGAGGGCAACTAATGAAAAACTGTTTTTT
cdr3_aa: CASSQPRATNEKLFF

clone_size: .
d_call: TRBD1
v_call: TRBV24-1
j_call: TRBJ2-5
cdr3_nt: TGTGCCACCAGTGCCTTGCATCGGGACAGGCATCAAGAGACCCAGTACTTC
cdr3_aa: CATSALHRDRHQETQYF

clone_size: .
d_call: TRBD1
v_call: TRBV18
j_call: TRBJ2-5
cdr3_nt: TGTGCCAGCTCCCCTCGACAGGGAAGCCAAGAGACCCAGTACTTC
cdr3_aa: CASSPRQGSQETQYF

clone_size: once
d_call: TRBD2
v_call: TRBV10-2
j_call: TRBJ2-3
cdr3_nt: TGCGCCAGCAGTGAGGATACTAGCGGGACGTCAGATACGCAGTATTTT
cdr3_aa: CASSEDTSGTSDTQYF

clone_size: .
d_call: .
v_call: TRBV5-1
j_call: TRBJ1-4
cdr3_nt: TGCGCCAGCAGCGGGGGGGTGGATGAAAAACTGTTTTTT
cdr3_aa: CASSGGVDEKLFF

clone_size: .
d_call: TRBD1
v_call: TRBV3-1/TRBV3-2
j_call: TRBJ2-4
cdr3_nt: TGTGCCAGCAGCCAAAACAGGGGGAACATTCAGTACTTC
cdr3_aa: CASSQNRGNIQYF

clone_size: .
d_call: .
v_call: TRBV19
j_call: TRBJ1-2
cdr3_nt: TGTGCCAGTAGTATTCGGGGAAACTATGGCTACACCTTC
cdr3_aa: CASSIRGNYGYTF

clone_size: .
d_call: TRBD2
v_call: TRBV18
j_call: TRBJ2-1
cdr3_nt: TGTGCCAGCTCACCCTCAGTAGCGGGAGATCTCTACAATGAGCAGTTCTTC
cdr3_aa: CASSPSVAGDLYNEQFF

clone_size: .
d_call: .
v_call: TRBV10-3
j_call: TRBJ1-2
cdr3_nt: TGTGCCATCAGCGAAGACAGACTCTATGGCTACACCTTC
cdr3_aa: CAISEDRLYGYTF

clone_size: .
d_call: .
v_call: TRBV11-2
j_call: TRBJ1-1
cdr3_nt: TGTGCCAGCACCCGCATAATGGCGAACACTGAAGCTTTCTTT
cdr3_aa: CASTRIMANTEAFF

clone_size: .
d_call: .
v_call: TRBV7-2
j_call: TRBJ2-1
cdr3_nt: TGTGCCAGCAGCTTAATCCTAAGCTACAATGAGCAGTTCTTC
cdr3_aa: CASSLILSYNEQFF

clone_size: .
d_call: .
v_call: TRBV3-1/TRBV3-2
j_call: TRBJ1-1
cdr3_nt: TGTGCCAGCAGCCAAGATTTGGGAGTCGACACTGAAGCTTTCTTT
cdr3_aa: CASSQDLGVDTEAFF

clone_size: .
d_call: TRBD2
v_call: TRBV19
j_call: TRBJ2-4
cdr3_nt: TGTGCCAGTAGTGTGGGACTAGCGGGAGCGACAGCCAAAAACATTCAGTACTTC
cdr3_aa: CASSVGLAGATAKNIQYF

clone_size: .
d_call: .
v_call: TRBV11-3
j_call: TRBJ2-6
cdr3_nt: TGTGCCAGCAGCGGAATCCCCGGAGAGGAGGGGGCCAACGTCCTGACTTTC
cdr3_aa: CASSGIPGEEGANVLTF

clone_size: .
d_call: .
v_call: TRBV15
j_call: TRBJ1-4
cdr3_nt: TGTGCCACCAGCAGAGCAGGGAATGAAAAACTGTTTTTT
cdr3_aa: CATSRAGNEKLFF